The entry below describes one T cell receptor (beta chain). Its antigen is unknown. The data originate from a study of monozygotic twins with inflammatory bowel disease. The study, taken as a whole, reports: Repertoire similarity was not found to differ between concordant and discordant twins, possibly from limited power. A reduction in TCRbeta diversity (inverse Simpson) was seen in IBD patients relative to healthy co-twins. IBD patients shared fewer clonotypes with others than healthy twins, especially with disease activity.

From the 5' RACE reads, TCRdb lists one entry per CDR3 protein and no DNA. There are more than 95,000 distinct CDR3 sequences in the sample, with more than 1.5% held by the top ten. Per germline, CDR1 SGHTA and CDR2 FQGNSA. This CDR3 comprises 12 residues. The sequencing sample was made of blood. The clonotype originates from a human donor with ulcerative colitis or Crohn's disease, or a healthy co-twin of an affected twin (not recorded which). V and J are TRBV7-2 and TRBJ2-5. The CDR3: CASSFKSETQYF.